These T cell receptor beta chains were read from a single sample in a study of blood T cell repertoires in COVID-19. Repertoires were generated with immunoSEQ multiplex PCR, while TCRdb's copy carries only in-frame clones and drops some. The sample lists 150,000 to 200,000 clones, 75% to 80% occurring once. Sequenced: peripheral blood. The receptors were gathered from a woman in her sixties or seventies with acute or convalescent COVID-19. Both conserved end residues are part of each CDR3. Each record gives: D gene, V gene, CDR3 length, J gene, clone size, CDR3 protein, CDR3 DNA. The D gene is left open where the match is weak. Rows may omit the clone size; those that give it use once, few, many or a size class.

-	TRBV5-1	15	TRBJ1-5	-	CASSLWTDSNQPQHF	TGCGCCAGCAGCTTGTGGACAGATAGCAATCAGCCCCAGCATTTT
-	TRBV7-9	14	TRBJ1-1	-	CASSLNGGRAEAFF	TGTGCCAGCAGCCTCAACGGGGGGCGCGCTGAAGCTTTCTTT
-	TRBV3-1/TRBV3-2	15	TRBJ1-2	once	CASSLGILGNYGYTF	TGTGCCAGCAGCCTCGGGATACTGGGTAACTATGGCTACACCTTC
-	TRBV11-3	16	TRBJ2-2	many	CASSPSGLSNTGELFF	TGTGCCAGCAGTCCCTCTGGACTTTCGAACACCGGGGAGCTGTTTTTT
-	TRBV5-4	17	TRBJ1-2	-	CASSLAATWEEGYGYTF	TGTGCCAGCAGCTTGGCAGCGACCTGGGAAGAGGGCTATGGCTACACCTTC
-	TRBV2	12	TRBJ2-7	once	CASSYSSYEQYF	TGTGCCAGCAGCTACAGCTCCTACGAGCAGTACTTC
-	TRBV6-1	13	TRBJ1-5	-	CASSEGGGQPQHF	TGTGCCAGCAGTGAAGGGGGGGGGCAGCCCCAGCATTTT
TRBD2	TRBV19	17	TRBJ2-1	once	CASTLAGFPQSYNEQFF	TGTGCCAGTACACTAGCGGGATTTCCCCAGTCCTACAATGAGCAGTTCTTC
-	TRBV20-1	12	TRBJ2-2	-	CSASRNTGELFF	TGCAGTGCTAGTCGGAACACCGGGGAGCTGTTTTTT
-	TRBV2	11	TRBJ2-1	-	CASSQTSEQFF	TGTGCCAGCAGTCAGACTAGTGAGCAGTTCTTC
-	TRBV2	14	TRBJ1-1	few	CASGGSGVGTEAFF	TGTGCCAGCGGGGGATCGGGGGTCGGGACTGAAGCTTTCTTT
TRBD1	TRBV15	16	TRBJ1-4	-	CATSRDRDRGREKLFF	TGTGCCACCAGCAGAGATAGGGACAGGGGTCGCGAAAAACTGTTTTTT
-	TRBV6-6	15	TRBJ2-2	-	CASTKGLLLTGELFF	TGTGCCAGCACCAAAGGACTCTTGCTCACCGGGGAGCTGTTTTTT
TRBD1	TRBV15	15	TRBJ1-1	few	CATSTRQGEGTEAFF	TGTGCCACCAGCACCCGACAGGGGGAGGGCACTGAAGCTTTCTTT
TRBD2	TRBV19	15	TRBJ2-1	-	CASRTSGSSYNEQFF	TGTGCCAGTAGGACTAGCGGGAGCTCCTACAATGAGCAGTTCTTC
TRBD2	TRBV27	15	TRBJ2-1	-	CASSSKGLASNEQFF	TGTGCCAGCAGCTCCAAAGGACTAGCTAGCAATGAGCAGTTCTTC
-	TRBV2	14	TRBJ2-7	-	CASSKGGLEYEQYF	TGTGCCAGCTCAAAGGGGGGGTTAGAGTACGAGCAGTACTTC
-	TRBV5-6	11	TRBJ1-1	-	CASSLGTKAFF	TGTGCCAGCAGCTTGGGCACAAAAGCTTTCTTT
TRBD1	TRBV19	15	TRBJ1-4	-	CATQGEHRGDEKLFF	TGTGCCACCCAAGGGGAGCACAGGGGTGATGAAAAACTGTTTTTT
-	TRBV19	14	TRBJ1-2	few	CASSINRDDYGYTF	TGTGCCAGTAGTATCAACAGGGACGACTATGGCTACACCTTC
-	TRBV5-1	14	TRBJ1-1	-	CASSFRDSNTEAFF	TGCGCCAGCAGCTTCCGGGACTCGAACACTGAAGCTTTCTTT
-	TRBV9	16	TRBJ2-5	many	CASSARRLADQETQYF	TGTGCCAGCAGCGCGAGACGGCTAGCAGATCAAGAGACCCAGTACTTC
-	TRBV5-1	18	TRBJ2-1	few	CASSLTGVQGLATNEQFF	TGCGCCAGCAGCCTTACAGGGGTACAGGGGCTAGCGACGAATGAGCAGTTCTTC
-	TRBV30	13	TRBJ2-2	-	CAWSVWGHGELFF	TGTGCCTGGAGTGTATGGGGGCACGGGGAGCTGTTTTTT
-	TRBV24-1	17	TRBJ2-2	-	CATSDNVRGVRTGELFF	TGTGCCACCAGTGATAATGTCAGGGGAGTCCGCACCGGGGAGCTGTTTTTT
-	TRBV7-9	15	TRBJ1-2	-	CASSPGPRGKRRYTF	TGTGCCAGCAGCCCCGGCCCGCGTGGGAAGAGGAGGTACACCTTC
TRBD1	TRBV19	16	TRBJ2-7	-	CASSTSRDRGRHEQYF	TGTGCCAGTAGTACTTCCCGCGACAGGGGGCGCCACGAGCAGTACTTC
TRBD2	TRBV19	19	TRBJ2-1	-	CASSIRLAGGSSSYNEQFF	TGTGCCAGTAGTATAAGGCTAGCGGGAGGTTCGAGCTCCTACAATGAGCAGTTCTTC
TRBD1	TRBV2	16	TRBJ1-5	-	CASSEERQGYNQPQHF	TGTGCCAGCAGTGAAGAGCGACAGGGATACAATCAGCCCCAGCATTTT
-	TRBV7-9	14	TRBJ2-7	-	CASSSSLVHYEQYF	TGTGCCAGCAGTTCCTCTTTAGTCCACTACGAGCAGTACTTC
TRBD2	TRBV5-4	15	TRBJ2-3	-	CASSLGPGGPDTQYF	TGTGCCAGCAGCTTGGGCCCGGGGGGGCCAGATACGCAGTATTTT
-	TRBV5-4	17	TRBJ2-5	-	CASSLITGGGNQETQYF	TGTGCCAGCAGCTTGATTACTGGCGGGGGCAACCAAGAGACCCAGTACTTC
TRBD2	TRBV19	20	TRBJ2-2	-	CASSLPPTSARGFDTGELFF	TGTGCCAGTAGTCTACCCCCGACTAGCGCCAGAGGTTTCGATACCGGGGAGCTGTTTTTT
-	TRBV11-3	14	TRBJ2-2	few	CASSYSWDTGELFF	TGTGCCAGCAGCTATAGCTGGGACACCGGGGAGCTGTTTTTT
-	TRBV29-1	13	TRBJ2-2	-	CSVGGTNTGELFF	TGCAGCGTGGGGGGAACGAACACCGGGGAGCTGTTTTTT
TRBD2	TRBV2	14	TRBJ2-7	-	CASSFSGSSYEQYF	TGTGCCAGCAGTTTTAGCGGGAGCTCCTACGAGCAGTACTTC
-	TRBV29-1	12	TRBJ1-1	-	CSGALGRGEAFF	TGCAGCGGTGCGCTCGGGAGGGGTGAAGCTTTCTTT
-	TRBV27	15	TRBJ1-1	-	CASTPRPLGRTEAFF	TGTGCCAGCACCCCCCGACCTCTTGGGCGCACTGAAGCTTTCTTT
-	TRBV10-3	12	TRBJ1-1	-	CASRGANTEAFF	TGTGCCTCTCGGGGAGCGAACACTGAAGCTTTCTTT
TRBD1	TRBV19	14	TRBJ2-7	-	CASSIGQGRYEQYF	TGTGCCAGTAGTATCGGACAGGGTCGCTACGAGCAGTACTTC
-	TRBV12-3/TRBV12-4	13	TRBJ1-2	once	CASSSQYVDGYTF	TGTGCCAGCAGTTCTCAGTATGTGGATGGCTACACCTTC
TRBD1	TRBV5-4	13	TRBJ2-7	-	CASSGTESYEQYF	TGTGCCAGCAGCGGGACAGAGTCCTACGAGCAGTACTTC
TRBD2	TRBV5-6	18	TRBJ2-1	-	CASSLVGTSFESYNEQFF	TGTGCCAGCAGCTTGGTGGGGACTAGCTTTGAGTCCTACAATGAGCAGTTCTTC
-	TRBV7-9	14	TRBJ1-2	once	CASSPGGLNYGYTF	TGTGCCAGCAGCCCCGGCGGACTGAACTATGGCTACACCTTC
TRBD1	TRBV5-6	16	TRBJ2-2	-	CASSGRGRGLTGELFF	TGTGCCAGCAGCGGCAGGGGAAGGGGGCTCACCGGGGAGCTGTTTTTT
TRBD1	TRBV29-1	13	TRBJ1-1	-	CSVGQGRGTEAFF	TGCAGCGTTGGACAGGGTAGGGGCACTGAAGCTTTCTTT
-	TRBV5-5	15	TRBJ2-1	-	CASSLTANSYNEQFF	TGTGCCAGCAGCTTGACGGCTAACAGCTACAATGAGCAGTTCTTC
-	TRBV19	14	TRBJ1-5	-	CASKTDRSNQPQHF	TGTGCCAGTAAGACTGACAGGAGCAATCAGCCCCAGCATTTT
-	TRBV28	12	TRBJ1-5	-	CASSPFGQPQHF	TGTGCCAGCAGTCCCTTCGGGCAGCCCCAGCATTTT
-	TRBV18	14	TRBJ1-5	-	CASSPQGGNQPQHF	TGTGCCAGCTCACCACAGGGGGGGAACCAGCCCCAGCATTTT
-	TRBV5-1	14	TRBJ2-1	-	CASSLGTTGNEQFF	TGCGCCAGCAGCTTGGGGACAACCGGGAATGAGCAGTTCTTC
-	TRBV27	15	TRBJ2-5	once	CASSRRDWRGETQYF	TGTGCCAGCAGTCGCAGGGACTGGAGGGGTGAGACCCAGTACTTC
-	TRBV21-1	15	TRBJ2-1	-	CASSKGGSSYNEQFF	TGTGCCAGCAGCAAGGGGGGGAGCTCCTACAATGAGCAGTTCTTC
TRBD2	TRBV12-3/TRBV12-4	13	TRBJ2-2	-	CASTLAGPGELFF	TGTGCCAGCACCTTAGCGGGGCCCGGGGAGCTGTTTTTT
TRBD1	TRBV10-2	14	TRBJ1-5	-	CASVGTERNQPQHF	TGCGCCAGCGTCGGGACAGAAAGAAATCAGCCCCAGCATTTT